One and the same sample provided the 11 T cell receptor beta chains below, sequenced in a study of OX40 agonist ivuxolimab in advanced cancers. TCRdb's table, derived via immunoSEQ multiplex PCR, lists solely in-frame clones and lacks some. Of under 100,000 clones listed, 89% are singletons. Specimen: CD4+ or CD8+ T cells sorted from blood, collected in a trial of the OX40 agonist ivuxolimab. Every receptor here comes from an adult with an advanced solid tumor such as melanoma, head and neck, liver or kidney cancer.

CDR3 residues: CASSMERGNSYEQYF. The CDR3 nucleotides read TGTGCCAGTAGTATGGAAAGGGGAAACTCCTACGAGCAGTACTTC. The chain uses TRBV19 and TRBJ2-7; the D gene is possibly TRBD1 (5 bases). The ends were cut back, 3 bases at V and 0 bases at J, with 12 bases in the middle. The CDR3 has 15 amino acids. Per the germline V gene, CDR1 is LNHDA and CDR2 is SQIVND (reference sequence).

The chain uses TRBV7-9 and TRBJ1-3, with a possible D match to TRBD1 (6 bases). V was shortened by 5 bases and J by 2 bases, with 19 bases between the two germline ends. Germline assignment: CDR1 SEHNR and CDR2 FQNEAQ (reference sequence). The CDR3 has 17 amino acids. CDR3 bases: TGTGCCAGCAGCCCTAGGGGGAAGGTTGTGGCTGGAAACACCATATATTTT. As protein: CASSPRGKVVAGNTIYF.

The V call is TRBV9, the J call TRBJ1-1; 8 bases agree with TRBD1. Germline V gene data show CDR1 as SGDLS and CDR2 as YYNGEE. The CDR3 runs to 14 residues. V was pared by 3 bases and J by 6 bases, with 7 bases of the junction left unmatched. The CDR3 region is CASSEIGQGPEAFF. CDR3 coding DNA: TGTGCCAGCAGCGAGATAGGACAGGGACCTGAAGCTTTCTTT.

The chain uses TRBV18 and TRBJ1-2; D uncertain. Germline V gene lookup returns CDR1 KGHSH and CDR2 LQKENI. V was cut by 1 base and J by 5 bases, with 14 bases left in between. The CDR3 contains 15 residues. CDR3 region: CASSPRTGGGYGYTF. The CDR3 region has the DNA TGTGCCAGCTCACCACGGACGGGAGGAGGTTATGGCTACACCTTC.

This chain links TRBV9 with TRBJ1-1; 7 nucleotides line up with TRBD1. CDR3 size: 15 residues. The trim removed 0 bases at V and 4 bases at J, leaving 6 bases unmatched. Per the germline V gene, CDR1 is SGDLS and CDR2 is YYNGEE. CDR3 sequence reads: CASSVAWAGGTEAFF. CDR3 DNA: TGTGCCAGCAGCGTAGCATGGGCAGGGGGCACTGAAGCTTTCTTT.

The chain employs TRBV6-1 and TRBJ1-2; 8 bases fit TRBD1. Losses at the gene ends were 5 bases for V and 3 bases for J; bases not matched to a gene: 8. The CDR3 length is 15 residues. CDR1 MNHNS and CDR2 SASEGT come from the germline V gene. CDR3 loop: CASSPPSDRDYGYTF. CDR3 bases: TGTGCCAGCAGTCCACCCTCGGACAGGGACTATGGCTACACCTTC.

The V gene is TRBV4-1, the J gene TRBJ1-2; tentative D call: TRBD1 (5 bases). Looked up from germline, CDR1 is MGHRA and CDR2 is YSYEKL. V lost 1 base and J lost 8, with 17 bases in between. The length of the CDR3 is 15 residues. The CDR3 region is CASSQGIPRGRGYTF. CDR3 nucleotides: TGCGCCAGCAGCCAAGGAATACCAAGGGGTCGAGGCTACACCTTC.

The rearrangement links TRBV28 to TRBJ2-1, with TRBD1 matching over 7 bases. The germline V gene encodes CDR1 MDHEN and CDR2 SYDVKM. This CDR3 is built from 12 residues. The trim removed 5 bases at V and 9 bases at J, leaving 4 bases unmatched. The CDR3 here is CASSLNRGEQFF. The CDR3 bases are TGTGCCAGCAGTCTTAACAGGGGTGAGCAGTTCTTC.

This chain connects TRBV4-2 to TRBJ2-7; 7 bases are a match to TRBD2. The CDR3 totals 16 residues. The V gene end was trimmed by 1 base and the J gene end by 0 bases; junction bases not matched to a gene: 6. The germline V gene encodes CDR1 LGHNA and CDR2 YNFKEQ. The DNA for the CDR3 is TGTGCCAGCAGCCAAGCTAGCGGCTGGGTCTCCTACGAGCAGTACTTC. This sequence encodes CASSQASGWVSYEQYF.

The V gene is TRBV28, the J gene TRBJ1-5, with D tentatively TRBD1 (5 bases). V was shortened by 6 bases and J by 1 base, with 16 bases between the two germline ends. CDR3 length: 16 amino acids. CDR1 is MDHEN, CDR2 SYDVKM, per germline. CDR3 bases: TGTGCCAGCAGCCCGGTCCAGGGAATAAGCAATCAGCCCCAGCATTTT. The encoded protein is CASSPVQGISNQPQHF.

This chain uses TRBV7-2 with TRBJ1-5, with D possibly TRBD1 on 5 matching bases. The V gene's germline CDR1 is SGHTA and CDR2 FQGNSA. Deletions cut 5 bases from V and 3 bases from J, with 11 bases between. CDR3 length equals 14 residues. CDR3 coding DNA: TGTGCCAGCAGCCCGGTAGGGGACAATCAGCCCCAGCATTTT. Amino acids: CASSPVGDNQPQHF.